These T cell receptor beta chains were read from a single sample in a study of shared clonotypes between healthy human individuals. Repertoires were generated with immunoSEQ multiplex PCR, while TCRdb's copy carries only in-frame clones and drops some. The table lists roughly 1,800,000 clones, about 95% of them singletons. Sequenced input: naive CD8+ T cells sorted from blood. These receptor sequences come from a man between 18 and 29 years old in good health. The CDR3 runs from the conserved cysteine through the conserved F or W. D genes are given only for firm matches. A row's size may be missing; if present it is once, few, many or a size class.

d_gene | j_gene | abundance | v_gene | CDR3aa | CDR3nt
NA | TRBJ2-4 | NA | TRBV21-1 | CASSKARGQGVAKNIQYF | TGTGCCAGCAGCAAAGCCCGGGGACAGGGAGTAGCCAAAAACATTCAGTACTTC
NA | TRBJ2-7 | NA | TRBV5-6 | CASSVGAIGQYF | TGTGCCAGCAGCGTTGGGGCAATCGGGCAGTACTTC
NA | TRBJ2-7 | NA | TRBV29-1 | CSIAQGPSYEQYF | TGCAGCATTGCCCAGGGTCCTTCCTACGAGCAGTACTTC
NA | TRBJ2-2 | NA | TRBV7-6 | CASSLGGNTGELFF | TGTGCCAGCAGCTTAGGGGGTAACACCGGGGAGCTGTTTTTT
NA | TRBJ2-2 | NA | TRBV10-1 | CASSVVDTGELFF | TGCGCCAGCAGTGTAGTGGACACCGGGGAGCTGTTTTTT
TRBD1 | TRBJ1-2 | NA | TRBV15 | CATSRETGSDYGYTF | TGTGCCACCAGCAGAGAGACAGGGAGTGACTATGGCTACACCTTC
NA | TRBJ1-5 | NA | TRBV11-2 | CASSPYENQPQHF | TGTGCCAGCAGCCCCTACGAAAATCAGCCCCAGCATTTT
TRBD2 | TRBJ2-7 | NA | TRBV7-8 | CASSSGLAGVPISPTYEQYF | TGTGCCAGCAGCTCTGGACTAGCGGGAGTCCCCATCTCTCCTACCTACGAGCAGTACTTC
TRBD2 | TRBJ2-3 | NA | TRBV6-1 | CASSERWWAGGGTDTQYF | TGTGCCAGCAGTGAAAGGTGGTGGGCGGGAGGGGGGACAGATACGCAGTATTTT
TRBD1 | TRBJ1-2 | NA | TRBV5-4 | CASSLQGTHYGYTF | TGTGCCAGCAGCTTACAGGGGACTCACTATGGCTACACCTTC
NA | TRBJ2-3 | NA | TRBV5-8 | CASSPLNTDTQYF | TGTGCCAGCAGCCCCCTGAACACAGATACGCAGTATTTT
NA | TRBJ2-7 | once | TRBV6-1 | CASSTGEEQYF | TGTGCCAGCAGCACGGGAGAGGAGCAGTACTTC
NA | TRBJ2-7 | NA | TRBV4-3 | CASSQGEEGVHEQYF | TGCGCCAGCAGCCAAGGAGAAGAAGGGGTCCACGAGCAGTACTTC
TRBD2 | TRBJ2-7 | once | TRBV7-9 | CASSLELASEQYF | TGTGCCAGCAGCTTAGAACTAGCGTCTGAGCAGTACTTC
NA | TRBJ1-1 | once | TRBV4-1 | CASSPVGFEAFF | TGCGCCAGCAGCCCAGTGGGGTTTGAAGCTTTCTTT
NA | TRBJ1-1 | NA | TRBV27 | CASSLSGLLNTEAFF | TGTGCCAGCAGTTTATCGGGGCTGCTGAACACTGAAGCTTTCTTT
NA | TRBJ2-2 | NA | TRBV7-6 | CASSLEGYTGELFF | TGTGCCAGCAGCTTAGAGGGGTATACCGGGGAGCTGTTTTTT
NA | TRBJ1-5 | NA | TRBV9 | CATPVSWNQPQHF | TGTGCCACTCCGGTATCCTGGAATCAGCCCCAGCATTTT
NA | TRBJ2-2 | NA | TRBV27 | CASRPGTGELFF | TGTGCCAGCCGTCCGGGTACCGGGGAGCTGTTTTTT
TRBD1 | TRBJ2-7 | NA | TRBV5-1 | CASSPGQGLSYEQYF | TGCGCCAGCAGCCCGGGACAGGGGTTGTCCTACGAGCAGTACTTC
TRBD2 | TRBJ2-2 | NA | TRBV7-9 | CASPKGTINTGELFF | TGTGCCAGCCCCAAGGGGACTATCAACACCGGGGAGCTGTTTTTT
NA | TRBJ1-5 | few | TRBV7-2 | CASSLPGSNQPQHF | TGTGCCAGCAGCTTACCAGGGAGCAATCAGCCCCAGCATTTT
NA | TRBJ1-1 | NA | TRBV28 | CASSARNTEAFF | TGTGCCAGCAGTGCCCGGAACACTGAAGCTTTCTTT
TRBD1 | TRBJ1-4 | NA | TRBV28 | CASSSLGQAANEKLFF | TGTGCCAGCAGTTCCCTCGGACAGGCAGCAAATGAAAAACTGTTTTTT
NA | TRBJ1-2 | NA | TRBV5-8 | CASSLGQGVSGYTF | TGTGCCAGCAGCTTGGGGCAGGGAGTTTCTGGCTACACCTTC
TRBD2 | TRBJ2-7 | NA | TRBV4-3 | CASSPGLHYEQYF | TGCGCCAGCAGCCCGGGACTACATTACGAGCAGTACTTC
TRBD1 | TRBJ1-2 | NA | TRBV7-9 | CASSMTGSGYGYTF | TGTGCCAGCAGCATGACAGGGTCGGGCTATGGCTACACCTTC
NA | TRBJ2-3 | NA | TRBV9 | CASSPGVTDTQYF | TGTGCCAGCAGCCCAGGGGTGACAGATACGCAGTATTTT
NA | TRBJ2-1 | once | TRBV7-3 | CASSMGGSYNEQFF | TGTGCCAGCAGTATGGGGGGATCTTACAATGAGCAGTTCTTC
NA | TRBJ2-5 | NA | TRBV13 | CASSWVSIAGTQYF | TGTGCCAGCAGCTGGGTTTCCATCGCAGGGACCCAGTACTTC
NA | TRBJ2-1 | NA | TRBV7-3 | CASSLDRYNEQFF | TGTGCCAGCAGCCTAGACCGGTACAATGAGCAGTTCTTC
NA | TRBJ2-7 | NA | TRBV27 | CASSFFPGEQYF | TGTGCCAGCAGTTTCTTTCCGGGCGAGCAGTACTTC
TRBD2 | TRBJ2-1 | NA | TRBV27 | CASRGGGRYNEQFF | TGTGCCAGCAGGGGCGGGGGTCGGTACAATGAGCAGTTCTTC
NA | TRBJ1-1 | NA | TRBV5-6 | CASSFGQLEAFF | TGTGCCAGCAGCTTCGGACAGCTTGAAGCTTTCTTT
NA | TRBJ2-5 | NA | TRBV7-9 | CASSLNSAETQYF | TGTGCCAGCAGCTTAAACAGTGCCGAGACCCAGTACTTC
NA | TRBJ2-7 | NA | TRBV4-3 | CASSHRHPYEQYF | TGCGCCAGCAGCCACCGCCACCCCTACGAGCAGTACTTC
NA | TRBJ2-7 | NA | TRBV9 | CASSVGGANEQYF | TGTGCCAGCAGCGTTGGGGGGGCGAACGAGCAGTACTTC
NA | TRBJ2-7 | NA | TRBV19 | CASSIRGFYEQYF | TGTGCCAGTAGTATTCGTGGTTTCTACGAGCAGTACTTC
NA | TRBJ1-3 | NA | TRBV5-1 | CASSLGDYSGNTIYF | TGCGCCAGCAGCTTGGGGGATTACTCTGGAAACACCATATATTTT